Below are 31 T cell receptor beta chains sequenced from a single sample in a study of T cells in Graves' hyperthyroidism and ophthalmopathy. What was amplified from RNA transcripts were TCR beta CDR3 regions. When the TCR CDR3 underwent first-round RT-PCR, the HTBI primer set was used. TCRdb reprocessed the multiplex PCR reads with MiXCR, giving one entry per CDR3 protein. The repertoire has around 380,000 distinct CDR3 sequences, about 13% of them found once; the top ten carry under 25%. The specimen was blood. Source of these receptors: a man in his thirties or forties with Graves' hyperthyroidism that later progressed to Graves' ophthalmopathy.

The chain combines TRBV29-1 with TRBJ2-2; perhaps TRBD2 as D (5 bases). CDR1 is SQVTM and CDR2 is ANQGSEA in the germline V gene. CDR3 length: 12 residues. V was shortened by 1 base and J by 6 bases, with 6 bases between the two germline ends. The chain's CDR3 is CSVEASPGELFF. The CDR3 DNA is TGCAGCGTTGAAGCTAGCCCCGGGGAGCTGTTTTTT.

This clonotype was seen a handful of times. The rearrangement uses TRBV7-2 and TRBJ2-7, with D possibly TRBD1 on 5 matching bases. This CDR3 is built from 12 residues. Germline CDR1 is SGHTA and CDR2 is FQGNSA. Trimming pared 5 bases from V and 3 bases from J, leaving 8 bases between. CDR3 sequence reads: CASSKTGYEQYF. The CDR3 region has the DNA TGTGCCAGCAGCAAAACAGGCTACGAGCAGTACTTC.

This clonotype was recorded a few times. The rearrangement joins TRBV7-9 to TRBJ1-6, with a weak D call TRBD1 (5 bases). Germline values: CDR1 SEHNR, CDR2 FQNEAQ (reference sequence). Trimming stripped 6 bases from V and 8 bases from J, with 8 bases between. The CDR3 is 12 residues long. CDR3 nucleotide sequence: TGTGCCAGCAGAGGGGCGGATTCACCCCTCCACTTT. It yields the protein CASRGADSPLHF.

The V call is TRBV7-2, the J call TRBJ2-7; D is unclear. Germline V CDR1 and CDR2: SGHTA, FQGNSA. This CDR3 spans 15 amino acids. V dropped 1 base and J dropped 2 bases, with 12 bases sitting between them. DNA of the CDR3: TGTGCCAGCAGCTTAGATGCCCTGGGCCCCTACGAGCAGTACTTC. Translated: CASSLDALGPYEQYF.

In its sample, this clonotype was seen many times. V usage is TRBV9 and J usage is TRBJ2-5, with 9 bases lining up with TRBD1. The V and J ends lost 0 bases and 5 bases, in that order; junction bases with no gene match: 5. Germline values: CDR1 SGDLS, CDR2 YYNGEE. The CDR3 has 15 residues. The CDR3 loop reads CASSVGQGDYETQYF. The DNA for the CDR3 is TGTGCCAGCAGCGTAGGACAGGGGGATTACGAGACCCAGTACTTC.

CDR3 region: CASSFSSFPEFGELFF. DNA for the CDR3: TGTGCCAGCAGCTTCTCGAGTTTCCCGGAGTTTGGGGAGCTGTTTTTT. This chain joins TRBV11-3 and TRBJ2-2; no reliable D call. With 3 bases removed from V and 8 bases from J, the gap between germline ends came to 19 bases. The CDR3 runs to 16 residues. Germline CDR1 and CDR2: SGHNT and YENEEA.

This clonotype was counted a few times. This rearrangement joins TRBV7-9 to TRBJ2-7; 15 nucleotides agree with TRBD2. CDR1 and CDR2 from the germline V gene are SEHNR and FQNEAQ (reference sequence). V lost 1 base to trimming and J lost 3 bases; unmatched junction nucleotides: 7. The CDR3 loop spans 18 amino acids. CDR3: CASSLVDGLAGGDYEQYF. CDR3 nucleotides: TGTGCCAGCAGCTTAGTAGATGGACTAGCGGGGGGGGACTACGAGCAGTACTTC.

The chain joins TRBV20-1 to TRBJ2-3; 8 bases match TRBD2. CDR3 length: 16 residues. V shed 4 bases, J shed 2 bases, and the junction held 11 bases outside the gene matches. Germline loops: CDR1 DFQATT, CDR2 SNEGSKA (reference sequence). The CDR3 loop reads CSAKTERGRSTDTQYF. CDR3 DNA sequence: TGCAGTGCTAAGACAGAGCGGGGGCGATCCACAGATACGCAGTATTTT.

In its sample, this clonotype was seen many times. The chain has TRBV28 and TRBJ1-2; the D gene is possibly TRBD1 (5 bases). V lost 2 bases, J lost 6 bases, and 16 bases lay in between. This CDR3 is 15 amino acids long. Germline V gene lookup returns CDR1 MDHEN and CDR2 SYDVKM. The CDR3 spells CASSLVTGQEDGYTF. CDR3 nucleotides: TGTGCCAGCAGTTTAGTCACGGGGCAAGAGGATGGCTACACCTTC.

This clonotype was found many times. The CDR3 bases are TGTGCCAGCAGTGGACCGAGCTACGAGCAGTACTTC. It translates to CASSGPSYEQYF. V gene TRBV6-1 combines with J gene TRBJ2-7; D is unresolved. The germline CDR1 and CDR2 sequences are MNHNS and SASEGT. Deletions cut 4 bases from V and 3 bases from J, with 7 bases between. The CDR3 spans 12 residues.

V usage is TRBV4-2 and J usage is TRBJ2-6, with D maybe TRBD1 (5 bases). From germline, CDR1 is LGHNA and CDR2 YNFKEQ. The CDR3 runs 18 residues. Deletions cut 2 bases from V and 1 base from J, with 15 bases between. The CDR3 DNA sequence: TGTGCCAGCAGCCAAAGTGATGCAGGGCTATCTGGGGCCAACGTCCTGACTTTC. This gives the protein CASSQSDAGLSGANVLTF.

This clonotype has just a few counts. The chain couples TRBV18 to TRBJ1-3; D unresolved. V lost 4 bases and J lost 0, with 19 bases in between. Germline-derived CDR1 and CDR2 are KGHSH and LQKENI. This CDR3 contains 18 residues. In nucleotides, the CDR3 is TGTGCCAGCTCACTATTAGTCACTCGGGCGCACTCTGGAAACACCATATATTTT. This encodes CASSLLVTRAHSGNTIYF.

The chain uses TRBV30 and TRBJ1-6; D not certain. The CDR3 covers 17 residues. Germline V gene lookup returns CDR1 GTSNPN and CDR2 SVGIG (reference sequence). V was clipped by 2 bases and J by 0 bases, with 14 bases between them. In nucleotides, the CDR3 is TGTGCCTGGAGTAGTACCGCCACGGCCTCCTATAATTCACCCCTCCACTTT. Amino acid sequence: CAWSSTATASYNSPLHF.

The chain employs TRBV7-9 and TRBJ2-2; TRBD1 might be the D (6 bases). V lost 1 base and J 6 bases, leaving 15 bases between the germline ends. The CDR3 has 16 amino acids. The V gene's germline CDR1 is SEHNR and CDR2 FQNEAQ (reference sequence). The CDR3 spells CASSLGGRGVAGELFF. DNA of the CDR3: TGTGCCAGCAGCTTAGGCGGCAGGGGTGTGGCCGGGGAGCTGTTTTTT.

This clonotype has at least ten counts. The CDR3 protein is CASGFRAGAYNEQFF. CDR3 in DNA: TGTGCTAGTGGTTTTAGGGCGGGGGCCTACAATGAGCAGTTCTTC. The rearrangement uses TRBV12-5 and TRBJ2-1; the match to TRBD2 covers 7 bases. The CDR3 is made up of 15 amino acids. With V trimmed by 3 bases and J by 2 bases, 4 bases remained unmatched. The germline V gene has CDR1 LGHNT and CDR2 FRNRAP.

Many counts were recorded for this clonotype. V is TRBV7-8 and J is TRBJ2-5, with D tentatively TRBD1 (5 bases). V was pared by 3 bases and J by 5 bases, with 13 bases between. The CDR3 consists of 14 residues. Germline assignment: CDR1 SGHVS and CDR2 FQNEAQ. The CDR3 here is CASSFQGGRETQYF. For the CDR3, the DNA is TGTGCCAGCAGCTTTCAGGGTGGGCGGGAGACCCAGTACTTC.

This clonotype was detected ten times or more. The chain carries TRBV28 and TRBJ1-4; perhaps TRBD1 as D (6 bases). The CDR3 totals 16 residues. Trimming stripped 4 bases from V and 2 bases from J, with 14 bases between. Germline loops: CDR1 MDHEN, CDR2 SYDVKM. CDR3 loop: CASSSRGSVTNEKLFF. The CDR3 DNA reads TGTGCCAGCAGTTCCAGGGGAAGCGTGACTAATGAAAAACTGTTTTTT. The variable domain in full, completed from reference TRBV28 and TRBJ1-4, reads DVKVTQSSRYLVKRTGEKVFLECVQDMDHENMFWYRQDPGLGLRLIYFSYDVKMKEKGDIPEGYSVSREKKERFSLILESASTNQTSMYLCASSSRGSVTNEKLFFGSGTQLSVL.

This clonotype showed up many times. The V call is TRBV28, the J call TRBJ2-7; 9 nucleotides match TRBD1. The trim removed 7 bases at V and 5 bases at J, leaving 9 bases unmatched. The germline V gene encodes CDR1 MDHEN and CDR2 SYDVKM. The CDR3 extends over 14 amino acids. The CDR3 sequence is CASNLRTGVHEQYF. In DNA, the CDR3 is TGTGCCAGCAACTTGAGGACAGGGGTCCACGAGCAGTACTTC.

CDR3: CASSVTGPQETQYF. CDR3 bases: TGCGCCAGCAGCGTAACAGGGCCCCAAGAGACCCAGTACTTC. V gene TRBV5-1 combines with J gene TRBJ2-5; tentatively, D is TRBD1 (6 bases). V was shortened by 4 bases and J by 1 base, with 11 bases between the two germline ends. Germline values: CDR1 SGHRS, CDR2 YFSETQ. The CDR3 runs 14 residues.

Comment on this clonotype: The germline gene is not matched at one end of the junction; a read error may be the cause. This chain joins TRBV11-2 and TRBJ1-1; no definite D call. Germline CDR1 reads SGHAT; CDR2 reads FQNNGV. The CDR3 has 12 residues. The CDR3 region is CASGFSPAEAFF. Written as DNA, the CDR3 is TGTGCCAGCGGCTTCTCGCCCGCTGAAGCTTTCTTT.

The J gene is TRBJ2-3, the V gene TRBV15; 9 positions match TRBD2. J was trimmed by 2 bases and V by 3 bases; bases with no gene match: 3. The CDR3 covers 15 residues. CDR1 LNHNV and CDR2 YYDKDF come from the germline V gene (reference sequence). The CDR3 bases are TGTGCCACCAGCAGCTGGACTAGCGACACAGATACGCAGTATTTT. Translated: CATSSWTSDTDTQYF. Variable domain in full (rest from reference TRBV15 and TRBJ2-3): DAMVIQNPRYQVTQFGKPVTLSCSQTLNHNVMYWYQQKSSQAPKLLFHYYDKDFNNEADTPDNFQSRRPNTSFCFLDIRSPGLGDTAMYLCATSSWTSDTDTQYFGPGTRLTVL.

The sample holds many counts of this clonotype. This chain connects TRBV6-1 to TRBJ2-3; 8 bases map to TRBD2. This CDR3 has 15 residues. Per the germline V gene, CDR1 is MNHNS and CDR2 is SASEGT. Trimming took 7 bases from V and 1 from J; bases not matched to a gene: 7. The CDR3: CASNPGGAGTDTQYF. In DNA, the CDR3 is TGTGCCAGCAATCCCGGGGGGGCAGGCACAGATACGCAGTATTTT.

There are many counts of this clonotype. The chain couples TRBV12-3 or TRBV12-4 to TRBJ2-7; D might be TRBD2 (5 bases). The CDR3 has 11 residues. V was clipped by 5 bases and J by 6 bases, with 8 bases between them. For the CDR3, the DNA is TGTGCCAGCAGTGGAGGACTCGAGCAGTACTTC. Amino acid sequence: CASSGGLEQYF.

There are many counts of this clonotype. This chain connects TRBV7-9 to TRBJ2-3; 9 bases fit TRBD1. The CDR3 extends over 15 amino acids. Germline loops: CDR1 SEHNR, CDR2 FQNEAQ (reference sequence). V gave up 4 bases and J gave up 4 bases; unmatched junction bases: 6. The CDR3 coding sequence is TGTGCCAGCAGCTCGGGACAGGGAATTTCAGATACGCAGTATTTT. This codes for CASSSGQGISDTQYF. Using reference TRBV7-9 and TRBJ2-3 for the parts outside the CDR3, the full variable domain is DTGVSQNPRHKITKRGQNVTFRCDPISEHNRLYWYRQTLGQGPEFLTYFQNEAQLEKSRLLSDRFSAERPKGSFSTLEIQRTEQGDSAMYLCASSSGQGISDTQYFGPGTRLTVL.

This sequence joins TRBV28 and TRBJ1-6; D not certain. Germline V gene sequence: CDR1 MDHEN, CDR2 SYDVKM. The length of the CDR3 is 14 residues. V shed 2 bases and J shed 6 bases, with 8 bases lying between them. CDR3 in DNA: TGTGCCAGCAGTTTAGAGGGTATTAATTCACCCCTCCACTTT. Protein product: CASSLEGINSPLHF. The entire variable domain, with the rest obtained from reference TRBV28 and TRBJ1-6, is as follows: DVKVTQSSRYLVKRTGEKVFLECVQDMDHENMFWYRQDPGLGLRLIYFSYDVKMKEKGDIPEGYSVSREKKERFSLILESASTNQTSMYLCASSLEGINSPLHFGNGTRLTVT.

This clonotype was seen at least ten times. The CDR3: CASRETQGVYEKLFF. CDR3 sequence (DNA): TGTGCCAGCAGGGAAACACAGGGTGTATATGAAAAACTGTTTTTT. The V gene is TRBV12-3 or TRBV12-4, the J gene TRBJ1-4; possibly TRBD1 for D (6 bases). Trimming pared 6 bases from V and 6 bases from J, leaving 17 bases between. This CDR3 is built from 15 residues.

The chain has TRBV20-1 and TRBJ2-7; D is undetermined. Germline V gene data show CDR1 as DFQATT and CDR2 as SNEGSKA (reference sequence). The germline V and J ends were trimmed by 6 bases and 0 bases, with 12 bases remaining between them. The CDR3 has 13 amino acids. The CDR3 loop reads CSAVGLSSYEQYF. The CDR3 region has the DNA TGCAGTGCAGTAGGTTTAAGCTCCTACGAGCAGTACTTC.

Of note for this clonotype: A much more abundant neighbour one base away suggests this may be a read error. The J gene is TRBJ2-3, the V gene TRBV3-1; D might be TRBD1 or TRBD2, each matching 5 bases. Per germline, CDR1 LGHDT and CDR2 YNNKEL (reference sequence). V was trimmed by 0 bases and J by 1 base, leaving 14 bases between them. The CDR3 is made up of 17 amino acids. The CDR3 protein is CASSQDLWWGRTDTQYF. DNA of the CDR3: TGTGCCAGCAGCCAAGATCTTTGGTGGGGACGCACAGATACGCAGTATTTT.

This clonotype was detected a few times. The V gene is TRBV6-8, the J gene TRBJ2-7; weak D call: TRBD2 (6 bases). Per the germline V gene, CDR1 is MNHGY and CDR2 is SAAAGT. This CDR3 is 13 amino acids long. Trimming shortened V by 6 bases and J by 3 bases, and 12 bases separated the two germline ends. The CDR3 is CASRPSVGYEQYF. For the CDR3, the DNA is TGTGCCAGCAGGCCTAGCGTCGGCTACGAGCAGTACTTC.

V usage is TRBV29-1 and J usage is TRBJ2-7; weak D call: TRBD1 (6 bases). CDR3 length: 11 residues. Germline CDR1 reads SQVTM; CDR2 reads ANQGSEA. V was clipped by 6 bases and J by 4 bases, with 10 bases between them. The CDR3 spells CSVATGYEQYF. In DNA form, the CDR3 reads TGCAGCGTCGCCACAGGGTACGAGCAGTACTTC.

This clonotype was seen at least ten times. CDR3 amino acids: CASSLEPGTRRYF. CDR3 nucleotide sequence: TGTGCCAGCAGTTTAGAGCCCGGGACCCGAAGGTACTTC. V gene TRBV12-3 or TRBV12-4 combines with J gene TRBJ2-5; D is possibly TRBD1 or TRBD2 (5 bases each). This CDR3 comprises 13 residues. Deletions cut 1 base from V and 13 bases from J, with 16 bases between.